The clone carrying this T cell receptor (beta chain) was seen a handful of times. TCRdb recomputed calls from the 5' RACE reads with MiXCR, one row per CDR3 protein. The sample records about 50,000 distinct CDR3 sequences, 28% being singletons. CDR1 is MDHEN and CDR2 is SYDVKM in the germline V gene. CDR3 length equals 11 residues. Trimming took 5 bases from V and 12 from J, leaving 11 bases between them. The sequenced sample was naive CD4+ T cells sorted from blood. Indicated subset: naive CD4+ T cells, CD4+CD45RA+CD25-. The V call is TRBV28, the J call TRBJ2-1; D is unclear. The sequence derives from a female donor with breast cancer. CDR3 DNA sequence: TGTGCCAGCAGTCCCAGAATAGGGCAGTTCTTC. Protein: CASSPRIGQFF. The whole variable domain, remainder taken from reference TRBV28 and TRBJ2-1, is DVKVTQSSRYLVKRTGEKVFLECVQDMDHENMFWYRQDPGLGLRLIYFSYDVKMKEKGDIPEGYSVSREKKERFSLILESASTNQTSMYLCASSPRIGQFFGPGTRLTVL.